One sample yielded the 28 T cell receptor beta chains listed below, sequenced in a study of blood T cell repertoires in COVID-19. Measured with immunoSEQ multiplex PCR; TCRdb has only the in-frame clones, and not every one. The sample lists about 200,000 clones, about 88% occurring once. Sequencing was carried out using peripheral blood. These receptors came from a man between 60 and 75 years old with acute or convalescent COVID-19.

The V and J genes are TRBV3-1 (or the pseudogene TRBV3-2) and TRBJ2-3; D is uncertain. V lost 4 bases, J lost 2 bases, and 16 bases lay in between. Germline CDR1 is LGHDT and CDR2 is YNNKEL (reference sequence). The length of the CDR3 is 16 residues. CDR3 region: CASSPTWAETTDTQYF. The CDR3 region has the DNA TGTGCCAGCAGCCCTACTTGGGCCGAAACCACAGATACGCAGTATTTT.

This clone was seen just once. The chain carries TRBV25-1 and TRBJ1-2; D gene uncertain. The CDR3 loop spans 11 amino acids. CDR1 and CDR2 from the germline V gene are MGHDK and SYGVNS. V was clipped by 1 base and J by 5 bases, with 2 bases between them. DNA of the CDR3: TGTGCCAGCAGTGAATTATATGGCTACACCTTC. Protein sequence: CASSELYGYTF.

The chain joins TRBV6-5 to TRBJ1-2; 9 nucleotides match TRBD1. V gave up 5 bases and J gave up 4 bases; unmatched junction bases: 8. The CDR3 extends over 15 amino acids. Germline V lookup: CDR1 MNHEY, CDR2 SVGAGI. CDR3 in amino acids: CASSTTLTGGYGYTF. The DNA for the CDR3 is TGTGCCAGCAGTACGACGCTGACAGGGGGCTATGGCTACACCTTC.

This clone was counted a few times. This sequence joins TRBV4-1 and TRBJ1-5; 7 bases are shared with TRBD1. This CDR3 spans 14 amino acids. Losses at the gene ends were 6 bases for V and 2 bases for J; bases not matched to a gene: 4. Germline CDR1 MGHRA, CDR2 YSYEKL. The CDR3 DNA sequence: TGCGCCAGCAGTCCCACAGGGGGCAATCAGCCCCAGCATTTT. It codes for CASSPTGGNQPQHF.

A note on this clone: Germline and junction disagree at one end, which may indicate a read error. V and J are TRBV5-1 and TRBJ2-5, with 12 nucleotides matching TRBD2. CDR3 size: 17 residues. CDR1 and CDR2 (germline): SGHRS, YFSETQ. This chain's CDR3 is CASSLAASGGAQEAQYF. The CDR3 region has the DNA TGCGCCAGCAGCTTGGCGGCTAGCGGGGGGGCCCAAGAGGCCCAGTACTTC.

The sample holds a few counts of this clone. V gene TRBV28 combines with J gene TRBJ1-5; TRBD1 might be the D (5 bases). Germline loops: CDR1 MDHEN, CDR2 SYDVKM. V gave up 4 bases and J gave up 3 bases, with 13 bases separating them. This CDR3 is built from 15 residues. In nucleotides, the CDR3 is TGTGCCAGCAGTTCCCCTCGGGGGGACAATCAGCCCCAGCATTTT. Protein sequence: CASSSPRGDNQPQHF.

The rearrangement links TRBV20-1 to TRBJ1-5; TRBD1 might be the D (5 bases). The CDR3 contains 15 residues. V lost 3 bases, J lost 3 bases, and 15 bases lay in between. In germline, CDR1 is DFQATT, CDR2 SNEGSKA (reference sequence). The CDR3 protein is CSASRPGVDNQPQHF. The DNA of the CDR3 is TGCAGTGCTAGTCGGCCGGGGGTCGACAATCAGCCCCAGCATTTT.

V gene TRBV7-2 combines with J gene TRBJ2-2, with D maybe TRBD1 (6 bases). Germline assignment: CDR1 SGHTA and CDR2 FQGNSA. V was pared by 3 bases and J by 5 bases, with 10 bases between. There are 14 residues in the CDR3. CDR3: CASSFWTETGELFF. In DNA form, the CDR3 reads TGTGCCAGCAGCTTTTGGACAGAGACCGGGGAGCTGTTTTTT.

V gene TRBV5-1 combines with J gene TRBJ2-3; 7 bases line up with TRBD2. J lost 0 bases, V lost 4 bases, and 5 bases had no gene match. The CDR3 covers 15 residues. CDR1 and CDR2 (germline): SGHRS, YFSETQ. This chain's CDR3 is CASSPSGASTDTQYF. CDR3 nucleotides: TGCGCCAGCAGCCCCAGCGGGGCTAGCACAGATACGCAGTATTTT.

This clone came up once. The chain employs TRBV19 and TRBJ1-5; maybe TRBD1 (5 bases). Germline CDR1 LNHDA, CDR2 SQIVND (reference sequence). V shed 1 base and J shed 0 bases, with 7 bases lying between them. This CDR3 contains 15 residues. CDR3 in amino acids: CASSIAGISNQPQHF. The CDR3, as DNA: TGTGCCAGTAGTATAGCAGGGATTAGCAATCAGCCCCAGCATTTT.

This chain uses TRBV29-1 with TRBJ1-1; the match to TRBD1 covers 7 bases. CDR3 length: 12 amino acids. The germline CDR1 and CDR2 sequences are SQVTM and ANQGSEA. J lost 6 bases, V lost 7 bases, and 8 bases had no gene match. The CDR3 DNA reads TGCAGCGCTGGGACAGACCGCTCTGAAGCTTTCTTT. This translates into CSAGTDRSEAFF.

The rearrangement joins TRBV23-1 to TRBJ2-7; 10 positions match TRBD2. TRBV23-1 is an open reading frame, and its role is uncertain. The CDR3 is made up of 16 amino acids. Losses at the gene ends were 2 bases for V and 0 bases for J; bases not matched to a gene: 4. In DNA form, the CDR3 reads TGCGCCAGCAGTCAAAGCGGGGGGGCCCTCTCCTACGAGCAGTACTTC. Residues: CASSQSGGALSYEQYF.

V and J are TRBV5-4 and TRBJ2-1, with D perhaps TRBD2 (7 bases). CDR1 is SGHNT and CDR2 is YYREEE in the germline V gene (reference sequence). Trimming stripped 0 bases from V and 5 bases from J, with 9 bases between. CDR3 length equals 14 residues. CDR3 nucleotides: TGTGCCAGCAGCTTGGGAGGGGGGGACAATGAGCAGTTCTTC. Its protein product is CASSLGGGDNEQFF.

The table lists this clone with a few counts. A read error may account for a junction end that differs from germline. This chain joins TRBV23-1 and TRBJ1-5; D unresolved. TRBV23-1 counts as an open reading frame of uncertain function. The CDR3 has 15 residues. CDR3 DNA sequence: TGCGCCAGCAGTGAATCGGAGTGTAGCAATCAGCCCCAGCATTTT. Translation gives CASSESECSNQPQHF.

V is TRBV5-1 and J is TRBJ1-4; D is unresolved. Trimming shortened V by 4 bases and J by 0 bases, and 10 bases separated the two germline ends. Germline V gene lookup returns CDR1 SGHRS and CDR2 YFSETQ. This CDR3 has 15 amino acids. The DNA for the CDR3 is TGCGCCAGCAGCCATGAGGGTTCAACTAATGAAAAACTGTTTTTT. Translation gives CASSHEGSTNEKLFF.

This clone was observed a single time. A junction boundary mismatches the germline segment, possibly from a read error. The CDR3 is CASTLGRAGTEAFF. CDR3 nucleotide sequence: TGTGCCAGCACCTTGGGACGCGCCGGGACTGAAGCTTTCTTT. The V gene is TRBV5-6, the J gene TRBJ1-1; D may be TRBD1 (5 bases). The V gene's germline CDR1 is SGHDT and CDR2 YYEEEE. CDR3 length equals 14 residues.

The chain employs TRBV18 and TRBJ1-2; 8 bases fit TRBD1. The germline CDR1 and CDR2 sequences are KGHSH and LQKENI. The junction had 4 bases not matched to a gene; V was cut back by 3 bases and J by 4 bases. CDR3 size: 14 residues. This CDR3 reads CASSPVGQGYGYTF. The CDR3 coding sequence is TGTGCCAGCTCACCCGTAGGACAGGGCTATGGCTACACCTTC.

The rearrangement joins TRBV27 to TRBJ2-2; no clear D gene. The V end lost 0 bases, the J end lost 7 bases, and 6 bases lay between the germline ends. Germline V gene lookup returns CDR1 MNHEY and CDR2 SMNVEV (reference sequence). This CDR3 contains 13 residues. CDR3 bases: TGTGCCAGCAGTTTATCGGGCCACGGGGAGCTGTTTTTT. Translated, it gives CASSLSGHGELFF.

The chain carries TRBV6-2 or TRBV6-3 and TRBJ1-5; D unclear. The V end lost 0 bases, the J end lost 4 bases, and 16 bases lay between the germline ends. CDR3 length: 17 residues. Germline CDR1 is MNHEY and CDR2 is SVGEGT. CDR3 in amino acids: CASSYSRAQRSNQPQHF. The DNA for the CDR3 is TGTGCCAGCAGTTACTCGAGGGCACAACGTTCAAATCAGCCCCAGCATTTT.

This rearrangement joins TRBV7-3 to TRBJ2-2; 8 nucleotides line up with TRBD2. The germline V gene encodes CDR1 SGHTA and CDR2 FQGTGA. The junction had 2 bases not matched to a gene; V was cut back by 0 bases and J by 5 bases. The CDR3 covers 15 residues. The CDR3 DNA is TGTGCCAGCAGCTTAACTAGCGGGGCAACCGGGGAGCTGTTTTTT. As protein: CASSLTSGATGELFF.

This CDR3 reads CASSQETQGYRADTQYF. CDR3 sequence (DNA): TGTGCCAGCAGCCAAGAAACCCAGGGGTATCGGGCAGATACGCAGTATTTT. The rearrangement uses TRBV3-1 (or the pseudogene TRBV3-2) and TRBJ2-3, with D possibly matching TRBD1 (6 bases). V lost 0 bases, J lost 4 bases, and 17 bases lay in between. From germline, CDR1 is LGHDT and CDR2 YNNKEL (reference sequence). This CDR3 contains 17 residues.

The V gene is TRBV4-2, the J gene TRBJ1-4; D uncertain. CDR1 and CDR2 (germline): LGHNA, YNFKEQ. V was shortened by 4 bases and J by 4 bases, with 10 bases between the two germline ends. This CDR3 comprises 14 residues. The CDR3 nucleotides read TGTGCCAGCAGCCCCGCGGACTTTAATGAAAAACTGTTTTTT. Protein: CASSPADFNEKLFF.

This clone occurred once. The chain couples TRBV15 to TRBJ2-3, with TRBD2 matching over 11 bases. Germline V gene lookup returns CDR1 LNHNV and CDR2 YYDKDF (reference sequence). This CDR3 contains 17 residues. The V segment lost 4 bases and the J segment 9 bases; nucleotides outside the gene matches: 15. The CDR3 loop is CATSIFLPRTSGSTQYF. CDR3 DNA sequence: TGTGCCACCAGCATCTTTCTGCCCAGGACTAGCGGGTCGACGCAGTATTTT.

The chain has TRBV29-1 and TRBJ2-7; possible D gene TRBD2, 6 bases. The germline V gene has CDR1 SQVTM and CDR2 ANQGSEA. V shed 6 bases and J shed 6 bases, with 15 bases lying between them. The CDR3 is made up of 12 amino acids. The CDR3 loop reads CSVGAGSGEQYF. For the CDR3, the DNA is TGCAGCGTCGGGGCGGGGAGTGGCGAGCAGTACTTC.

This rearrangement joins TRBV27 to TRBJ2-5, with a tentative D call TRBD2 (7 bases). V was clipped by 1 base and J by 5 bases, with 23 bases between them. This CDR3 has 18 amino acids. Germline CDR1 reads MNHEY; CDR2 reads SMNVEV (reference sequence). The CDR3 reads CASSLYGGGRPGFETQYF. The CDR3 DNA reads TGTGCCAGCAGTTTATACGGCGGGGGCCGCCCAGGATTCGAGACCCAGTACTTC.

This clone was detected once. The chain recombines TRBV5-1 with TRBJ1-2; D may be TRBD1 (6 bases). V was clipped by 4 bases and J by 3 bases, with 16 bases between them. Germline CDR1 and CDR2: SGHRS and YFSETQ. The CDR3 totals 15 residues. The CDR3 sequence is CASSTNPGADYGYTF. The CDR3 DNA follows: TGCGCCAGCAGCACGAACCCAGGGGCGGACTATGGCTACACCTTC.

The rearrangement links TRBV4-3 to TRBJ1-2; TRBD1 matches 7 bases. The germline CDR1 and CDR2 sequences are LGHNA and YSLEER. The CDR3 contains 15 residues. With 0 bases clipped from V and 0 bases from J, the junction kept 1 base outside the gene matches. In DNA form, the CDR3 reads TGCGCCAGCAGCCAAGACACAGGGGCTAACTATGGCTACACCTTC. It encodes CASSQDTGANYGYTF.

This chain links TRBV11-2 with TRBJ2-7, with D possibly being TRBD2 (6 bases). CDR3 size: 15 residues. Germline CDR1 reads SGHAT; CDR2 reads FQNNGV. V was clipped by 1 base and J by 0 bases, with 10 bases between them. CDR3 bases: TGTGCCAGCAGCTTAGCGGGGGAAGCCTCCTACGAGCAGTACTTC. This sequence encodes CASSLAGEASYEQYF.